The next 8 T cell receptor beta chains were all read from a single sample in a study of CD8+ T cells in alopecia areata. Isolated RNA was reverse transcribed into cDNA used as the sequencing template. Only in-frame clones appear in the TCRdb table, and some are missing; sequencing was by immunoSEQ multiplex PCR. This table holds about 280,000 clones, 55% to 75% found once. Treatment indicated: oral pan-JAK inhibitor, 5-10 mg twice daily. This specimen was CD4+ T cells sorted from blood, taken at week 24, from a patient treated with tofacitinib. The receptors stem from a human donor with alopecia areata.

This clone was found a few times. The gene calls are TRBV29-1 and TRBJ1-2, with D perhaps matching TRBD1 (6 bases). The V end was cut by 8 bases, the J end by 6 bases, with 22 bases between. This CDR3 is 14 amino acids long. Germline V gives CDR1 SQVTM, CDR2 ANQGSEA. The chain's CDR3 is CSLKPGEGQNGYTF. The CDR3 DNA is TGCAGCCTCAAGCCAGGGGAGGGCCAAAATGGCTACACCTTC. The variable domain in full, completed from reference TRBV29-1 and TRBJ1-2, reads SAVISQKPSRDICQRGTSLTIQCQVDSQVTMMFWYRQQPGQSLTLIATANQGSEATYESGFVIDKFPISRPNLTFSTLTVSNMSPEDSSIYLCSLKPGEGQNGYTFGSGTRLTVV.

The chain links TRBV7-9 to TRBJ2-7; D is uncertain. CDR3 size: 16 residues. Trimming removed 5 bases at V and 2 bases at J, with 19 bases between. Germline CDR1 and CDR2: SEHNR and FQNEAQ (reference sequence). The CDR3 is CASSPIGGVPPYEQYF. DNA of the CDR3: TGTGCCAGCAGCCCCATCGGTGGGGTGCCCCCCTACGAGCAGTACTTC.

The J gene is TRBJ2-7, the V gene TRBV30, with 8 bases aligning to TRBD1. Germline V gene data show CDR1 as GTSNPN and CDR2 as SVGIG (reference sequence). CDR3 length equals 13 residues. J gave up 5 bases and V 4 bases, and 7 bases lay outside the gene matches. The CDR3 spells CAWTGGGYHEQYF. The CDR3 nucleotides are TGTGCCTGGACAGGGGGCGGCTACCACGAGCAGTACTTC.

The V and J genes are TRBV29-1 and TRBJ2-3; the match to TRBD1 covers 9 bases. The trim removed 3 bases at V and 4 bases at J, leaving 8 bases unmatched. The CDR3 consists of 15 residues. Germline CDR1 is SQVTM and CDR2 is ANQGSEA. The CDR3 here is CSVDPGQGTSDTQYF. Here the CDR3 DNA reads TGCAGCGTTGACCCGGGACAGGGAACCTCAGATACGCAGTATTTT.

This clone was seen a few times. The V gene is TRBV7-9, the J gene TRBJ1-1; 10 bases map to TRBD1. This CDR3 spans 14 amino acids. CDR1 is SEHNR and CDR2 is FQNEAQ in the germline V gene (reference sequence). V shed 5 bases and J 3 bases; nucleotides not matched to a gene: 3. The CDR3 DNA reads as TGTGCCAGCAGCCCGGACAGGGGGTACACTGAAGCTTTCTTT. It specifies CASSPDRGYTEAFF.

The rearrangement links TRBV30 to TRBJ1-1, with D possibly being TRBD1 (6 bases). The germline V gene has CDR1 GTSNPN and CDR2 SVGIG (reference sequence). The CDR3 covers 15 residues. V was shortened by 7 bases and J by 0 bases, with 18 bases between the two germline ends. In DNA form, the CDR3 reads TGTGCCTTTATCTACGGTCGGGGGCTGAACACTGAAGCTTTCTTT. Residues: CAFIYGRGLNTEAFF. The entire variable domain, with the rest obtained from reference TRBV30 and TRBJ1-1, is as follows: SQTIHQWPATLVQPVGSPLSLECTVEGTSNPNLYWYRQAAGRGLQLLFYSVGIGQISSEVPQNLSASRPQDRQFILSSKKLLLSDSGFYLCAFIYGRGLNTEAFFGQGTRLTVV.

The chain is built from TRBV9 and TRBJ2-3; D possibly corresponds to TRBD2 (5 bases). V gave up 3 bases and J gave up 3 bases, with 14 bases separating them. CDR1 and CDR2 (germline): SGDLS, YYNGEE. The CDR3 runs 15 residues. The CDR3 nucleotides read TGTGCCAGCAGCGCTAGCAGTACCTTTACAGATACGCAGTATTTT. Translation: CASSASSTFTDTQYF.

The V call is TRBV20-1, the J call TRBJ1-2; possible D gene TRBD1, 5 bases. Germline CDR1 reads DFQATT; CDR2 reads SNEGSKA (reference sequence). The ends were cut back, 3 bases at V and 10 bases at J, with 12 bases in the middle. This CDR3 comprises 11 residues. Written as DNA, the CDR3 is TGCAGTGCTAGGGGGGGATTGGTCTACACCTTC. Protein: CSARGGLVYTF.